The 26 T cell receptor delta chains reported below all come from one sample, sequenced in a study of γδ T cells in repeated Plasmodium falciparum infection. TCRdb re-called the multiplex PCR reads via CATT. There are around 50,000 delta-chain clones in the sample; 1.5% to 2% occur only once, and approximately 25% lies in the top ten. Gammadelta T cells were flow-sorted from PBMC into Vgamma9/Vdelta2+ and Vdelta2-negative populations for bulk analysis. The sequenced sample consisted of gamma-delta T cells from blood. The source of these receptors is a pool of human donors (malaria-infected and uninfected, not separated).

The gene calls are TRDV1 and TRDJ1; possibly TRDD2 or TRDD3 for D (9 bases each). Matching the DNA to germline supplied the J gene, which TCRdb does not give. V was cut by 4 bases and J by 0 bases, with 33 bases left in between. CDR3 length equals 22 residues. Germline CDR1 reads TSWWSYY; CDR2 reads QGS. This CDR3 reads CALGVPFLRPRLGDPYTDKLIF. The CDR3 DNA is TGTGCTCTTGGGGTTCCCTTCCTACGTCCCCGACTGGGGGACCCGTACACCGATAAACTCATCTTT.

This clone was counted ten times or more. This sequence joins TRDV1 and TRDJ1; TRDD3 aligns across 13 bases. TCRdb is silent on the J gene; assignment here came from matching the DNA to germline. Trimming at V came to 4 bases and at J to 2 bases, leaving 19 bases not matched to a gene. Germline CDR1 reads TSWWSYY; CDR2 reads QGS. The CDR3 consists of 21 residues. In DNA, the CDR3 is TGTGCTCTTGGGGTCCTTTCCCCGGGAATACTGGGGGATACGCGAACCGATAAACTCATCTTT. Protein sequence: CALGVLSPGILGDTRTDKLIF.

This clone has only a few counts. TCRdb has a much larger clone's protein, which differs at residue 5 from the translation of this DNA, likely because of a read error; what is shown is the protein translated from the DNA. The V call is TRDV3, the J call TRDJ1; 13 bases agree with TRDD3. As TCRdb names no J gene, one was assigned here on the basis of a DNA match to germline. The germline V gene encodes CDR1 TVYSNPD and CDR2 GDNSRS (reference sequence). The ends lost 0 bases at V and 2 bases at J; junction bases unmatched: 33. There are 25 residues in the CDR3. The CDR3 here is CAFRTVTTSFSYWGIRVKNTDKLIF. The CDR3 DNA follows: TGTGCCTTTAGGACTGTTACTACTTCCTTTTCGTACTGGGGGATACGCGTTAAGAATACCGATAAACTCATCTTT.

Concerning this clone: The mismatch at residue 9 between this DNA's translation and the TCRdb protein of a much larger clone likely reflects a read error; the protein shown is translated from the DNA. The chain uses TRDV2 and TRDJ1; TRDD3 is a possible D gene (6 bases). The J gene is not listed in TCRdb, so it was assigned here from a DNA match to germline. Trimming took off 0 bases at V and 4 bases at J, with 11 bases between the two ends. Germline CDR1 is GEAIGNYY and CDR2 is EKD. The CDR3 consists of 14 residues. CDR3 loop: CACDTIGDGDKLIF. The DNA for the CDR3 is TGTGCCTGTGACACCATAGGGGATGGCGATAAACTCATCTTT.

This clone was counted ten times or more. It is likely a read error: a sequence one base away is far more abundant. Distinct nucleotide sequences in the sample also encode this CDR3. The CDR3 region is CACDTLDGSWDTRQMFF. In DNA, the CDR3 is TGTGCCTGTGACACCTTGGACGGCTCCTGGGACACCCGACAGATGTTTTTC. The chain is built from TRDV2 and TRDJ3, with no clear D. CDR1 and CDR2 (germline): GEAIGNYY, EKD. This CDR3 has 17 residues. V lost 0 bases and J 0 bases, leaving 8 bases between the germline ends.

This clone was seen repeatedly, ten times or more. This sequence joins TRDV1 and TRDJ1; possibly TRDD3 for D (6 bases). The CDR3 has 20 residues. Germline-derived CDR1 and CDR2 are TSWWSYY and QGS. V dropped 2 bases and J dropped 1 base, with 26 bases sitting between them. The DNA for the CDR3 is TGTGCTCTTGGGGAAGATCGGGGGAAGTGCCCAGGGGGGTGCACCGATAAACTCATCTTT. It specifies CALGEDRGKCPGGCTDKLIF.

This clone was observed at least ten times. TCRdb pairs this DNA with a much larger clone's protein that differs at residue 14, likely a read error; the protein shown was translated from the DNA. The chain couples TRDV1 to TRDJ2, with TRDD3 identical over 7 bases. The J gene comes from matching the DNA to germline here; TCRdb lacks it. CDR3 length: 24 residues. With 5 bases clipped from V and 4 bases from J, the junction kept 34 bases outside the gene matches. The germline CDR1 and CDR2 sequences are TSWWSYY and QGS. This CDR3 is CALGKRLAILFKLPGDMSTAQLFF. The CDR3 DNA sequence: TGTGCTCTTGGGAAGCGTTTGGCAATACTTTTCAAACTCCCTGGGGATATGTCGACAGCACAACTCTTCTTT.

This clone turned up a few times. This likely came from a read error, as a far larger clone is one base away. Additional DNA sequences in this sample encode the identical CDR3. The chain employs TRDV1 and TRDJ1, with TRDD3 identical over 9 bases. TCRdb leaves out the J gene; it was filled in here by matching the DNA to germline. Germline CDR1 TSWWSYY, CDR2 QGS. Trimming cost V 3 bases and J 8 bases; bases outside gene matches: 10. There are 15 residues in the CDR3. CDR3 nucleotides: TGTGCTCTTGGGGAGGTACTGGGGGACACTGACAAACTCATCTTT. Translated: CALGEVLGDTDKLIF.

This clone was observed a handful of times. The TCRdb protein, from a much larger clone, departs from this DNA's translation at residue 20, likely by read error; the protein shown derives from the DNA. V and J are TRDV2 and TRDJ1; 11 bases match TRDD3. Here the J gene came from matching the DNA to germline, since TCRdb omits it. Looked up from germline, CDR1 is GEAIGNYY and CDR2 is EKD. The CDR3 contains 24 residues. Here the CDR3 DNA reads TGTGCCTGTGACACCGTTATCCCTTACTCAGACTGGGGGATAGGAACGAATTACACCGTTAAACTCATCTTT. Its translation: CACDTVIPYSDWGIGTNYTVKLIF.

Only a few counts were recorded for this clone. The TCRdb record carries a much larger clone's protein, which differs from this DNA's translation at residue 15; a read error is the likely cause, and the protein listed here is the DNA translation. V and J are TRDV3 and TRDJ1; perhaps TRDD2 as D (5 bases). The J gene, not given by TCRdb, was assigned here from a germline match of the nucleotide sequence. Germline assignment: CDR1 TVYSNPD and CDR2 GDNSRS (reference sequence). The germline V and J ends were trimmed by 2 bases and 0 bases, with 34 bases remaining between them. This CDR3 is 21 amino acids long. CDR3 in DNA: TGTGCCTTTTGCCGGGCCTTCAAGTCGATGAGGGACAACTCGCACACCGATAAACTCATCTTT. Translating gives CAFCRAFKSMRDNSHTDKLIF.

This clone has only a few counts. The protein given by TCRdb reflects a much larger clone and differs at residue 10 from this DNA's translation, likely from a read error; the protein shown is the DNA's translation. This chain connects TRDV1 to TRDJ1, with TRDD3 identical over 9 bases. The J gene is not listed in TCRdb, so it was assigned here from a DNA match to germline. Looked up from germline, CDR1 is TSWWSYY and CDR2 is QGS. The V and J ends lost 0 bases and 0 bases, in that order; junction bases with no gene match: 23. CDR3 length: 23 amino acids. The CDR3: CALGELSFPAVRLLGENTDKLIF. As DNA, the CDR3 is TGTGCTCTTGGGGAACTAAGCTTCCCTGCGGTACGTCTACTGGGGGAAAACACCGATAAACTCATCTTT.

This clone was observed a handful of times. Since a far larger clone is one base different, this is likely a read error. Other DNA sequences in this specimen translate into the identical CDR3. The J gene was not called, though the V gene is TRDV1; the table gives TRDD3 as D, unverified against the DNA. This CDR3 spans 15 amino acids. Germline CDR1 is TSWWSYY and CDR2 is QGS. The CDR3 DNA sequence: TGTGCTCTTGGGGAACCCTTATCCATCCCCGATAAGCTCATCTTT. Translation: CALGEPLSIPDKLIF.

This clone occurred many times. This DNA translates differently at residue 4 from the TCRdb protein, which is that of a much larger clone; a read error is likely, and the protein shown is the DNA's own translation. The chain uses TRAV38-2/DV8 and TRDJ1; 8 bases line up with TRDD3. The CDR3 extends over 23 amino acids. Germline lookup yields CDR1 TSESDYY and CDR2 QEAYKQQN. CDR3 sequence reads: CAYGSRRPQTARGYTEYTDKLIF. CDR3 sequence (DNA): TGTGCTTATGGGAGCCGCCGACCCCAAACCGCCCGGGGATACACCGAGTACACCGATAAACTCATCTTT.

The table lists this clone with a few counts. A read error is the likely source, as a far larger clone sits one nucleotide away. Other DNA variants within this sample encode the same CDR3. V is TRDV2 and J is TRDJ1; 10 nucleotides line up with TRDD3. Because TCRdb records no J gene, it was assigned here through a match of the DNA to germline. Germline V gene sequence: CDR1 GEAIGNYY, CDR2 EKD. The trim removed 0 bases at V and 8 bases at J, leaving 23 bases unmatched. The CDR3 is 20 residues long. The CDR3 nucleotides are TGTGCCTGTGACACCGGCACCACTCTTAGGTGGGGGATACATAGCGACAAACTCATCTTT. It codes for CACDTGTTLRWGIHSDKLIF.

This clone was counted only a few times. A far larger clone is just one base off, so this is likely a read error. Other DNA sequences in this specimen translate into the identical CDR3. The CDR3 loop is CALGESDPAHWGILWGKKLIF. The CDR3 DNA follows: TGTGCTCTTGGGGAGTCAGACCCCGCACACTGGGGGATCCTCTGGGGAAAGAAACTCATCTTT. V is TRDV1 and J is TRDJ1, with 10 bases identical to TRDD3. Trimming took 3 bases from V and 8 from J; bases not matched to a gene: 27. Germline CDR1 reads TSWWSYY; CDR2 reads QGS. This CDR3 has 21 amino acids.

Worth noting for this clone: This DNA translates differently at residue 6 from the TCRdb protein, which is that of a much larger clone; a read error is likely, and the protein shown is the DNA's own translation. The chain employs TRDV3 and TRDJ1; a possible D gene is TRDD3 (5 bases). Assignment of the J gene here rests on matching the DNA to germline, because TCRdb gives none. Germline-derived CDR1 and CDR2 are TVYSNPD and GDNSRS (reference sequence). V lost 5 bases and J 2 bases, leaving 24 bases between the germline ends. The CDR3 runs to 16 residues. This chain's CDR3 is CAVLSRGYQGTDKLIF. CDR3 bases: TGTGCCGTACTATCCCGGGGGTACCAGGGAACCGATAAACTCATCTTT. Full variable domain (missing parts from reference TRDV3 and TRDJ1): CDKVTQSSPDQTVASGSEVVLLCTYDTVYSNPDLFWYRIRPDYSFQFVFYGDNSRSEGADFTQGRFSVKHILTQKAFHLVISPVRTEDSATYYCAVLSRGYQGTDKLIFGKGTRVTVEP.

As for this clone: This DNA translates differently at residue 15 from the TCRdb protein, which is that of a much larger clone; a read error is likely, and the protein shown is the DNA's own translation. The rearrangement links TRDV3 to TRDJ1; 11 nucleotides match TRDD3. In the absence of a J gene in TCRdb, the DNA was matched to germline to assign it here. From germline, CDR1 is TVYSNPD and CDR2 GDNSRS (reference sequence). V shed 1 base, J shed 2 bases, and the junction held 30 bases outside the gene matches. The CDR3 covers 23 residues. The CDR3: CAFTGEPPPAYWGICFLTDKLIF. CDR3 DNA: TGTGCCTTTACCGGGGAGCCTCCTCCCGCTTACTGGGGGATATGCTTTTTAACCGATAAACTCATCTTT.

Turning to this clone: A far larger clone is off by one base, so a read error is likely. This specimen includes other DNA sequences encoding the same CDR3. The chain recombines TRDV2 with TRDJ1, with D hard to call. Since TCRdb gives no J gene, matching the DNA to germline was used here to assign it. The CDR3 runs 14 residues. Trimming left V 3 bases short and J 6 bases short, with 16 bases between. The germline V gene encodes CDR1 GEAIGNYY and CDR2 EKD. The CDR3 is CACDPLAGTNKLIF. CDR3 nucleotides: TGTGCCTGTGACCCGTTGGCCGGGACCAATAAACTCATCTTT.

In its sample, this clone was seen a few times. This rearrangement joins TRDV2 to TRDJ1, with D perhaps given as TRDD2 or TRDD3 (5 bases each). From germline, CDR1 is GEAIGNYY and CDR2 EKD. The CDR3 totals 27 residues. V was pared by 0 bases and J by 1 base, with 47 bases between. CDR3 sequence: CACDTGNRWDFLGQPTSPEKSTDKLIF. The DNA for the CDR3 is TGTGCCTGTGACACCGGTAACCGCTGGGACTTCTTGGGCCAACCTACCTCCCCCGAGAAGTCCACCGATAAACTCATCTTT.

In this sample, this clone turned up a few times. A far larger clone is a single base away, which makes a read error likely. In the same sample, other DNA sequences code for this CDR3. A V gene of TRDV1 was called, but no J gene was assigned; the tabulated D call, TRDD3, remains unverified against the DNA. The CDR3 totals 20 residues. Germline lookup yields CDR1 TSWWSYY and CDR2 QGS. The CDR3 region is CALGDLGTYWGITNTDKLIF. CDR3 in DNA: TGTGCTCTTGGGGACCTAGGCACGTACTGGGGGATTACCAACACCGATAAACTTATCTTT.

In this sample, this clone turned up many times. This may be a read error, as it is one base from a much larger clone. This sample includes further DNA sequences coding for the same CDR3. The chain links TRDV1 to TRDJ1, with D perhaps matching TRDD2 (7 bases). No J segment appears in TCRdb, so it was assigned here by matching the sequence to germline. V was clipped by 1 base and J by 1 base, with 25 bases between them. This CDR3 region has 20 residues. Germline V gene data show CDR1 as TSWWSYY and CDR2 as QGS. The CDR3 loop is CALGERKTFLGTRRTDKLIF. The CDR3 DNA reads TGTGCTCTTGGGGAACGAAAAACCTTCCTGGGGACGAGGCGCACCGATAAACTCATCTTT.

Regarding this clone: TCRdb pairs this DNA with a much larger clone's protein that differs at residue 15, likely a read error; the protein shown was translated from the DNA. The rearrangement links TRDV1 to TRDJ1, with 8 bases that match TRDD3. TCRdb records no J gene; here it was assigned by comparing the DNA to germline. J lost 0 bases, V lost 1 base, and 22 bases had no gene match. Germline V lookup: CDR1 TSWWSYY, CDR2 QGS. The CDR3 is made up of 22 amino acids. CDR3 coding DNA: TGTGCTCTTGGGGAACCGGGGGGTTTATACCACTTGGGGGATGGGTACACCGATAAACTCATCTTT. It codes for CALGEPGGLYHLGDGYTDKLIF.

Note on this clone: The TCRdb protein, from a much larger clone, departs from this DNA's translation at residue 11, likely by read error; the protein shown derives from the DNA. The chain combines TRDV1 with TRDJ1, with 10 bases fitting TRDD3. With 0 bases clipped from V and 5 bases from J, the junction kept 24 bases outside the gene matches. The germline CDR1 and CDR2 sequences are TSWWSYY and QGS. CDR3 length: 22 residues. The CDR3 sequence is CALGELRPPFRPTGGWGDKLIF. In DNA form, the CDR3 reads TGTGCTCTTGGGGAACTTAGGCCCCCTTTCCGGCCTACTGGGGGATGGGGAGATAAACTCATCTTT.

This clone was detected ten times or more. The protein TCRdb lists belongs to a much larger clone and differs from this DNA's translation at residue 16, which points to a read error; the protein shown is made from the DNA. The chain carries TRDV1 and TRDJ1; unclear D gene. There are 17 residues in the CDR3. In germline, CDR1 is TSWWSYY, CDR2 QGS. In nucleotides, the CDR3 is TGTGCTCTTGGGGAAGGCTATCCAATGCTCTACACCGATAAACTCACCTTT. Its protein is CALGEGYPMLYTDKLTF.

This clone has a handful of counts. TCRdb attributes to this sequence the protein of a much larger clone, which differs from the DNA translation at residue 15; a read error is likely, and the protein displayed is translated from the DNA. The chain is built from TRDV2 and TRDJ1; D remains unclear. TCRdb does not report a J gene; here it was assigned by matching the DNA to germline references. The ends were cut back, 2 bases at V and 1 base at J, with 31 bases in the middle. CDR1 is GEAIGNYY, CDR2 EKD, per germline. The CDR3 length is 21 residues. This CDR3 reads CACDKLGSGLTTEGSTDKLIF. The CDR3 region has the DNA TGTGCCTGTGACAAATTAGGATCCGGGTTAACTACTGAGGGAAGCACCGATAAACTCATCTTT.

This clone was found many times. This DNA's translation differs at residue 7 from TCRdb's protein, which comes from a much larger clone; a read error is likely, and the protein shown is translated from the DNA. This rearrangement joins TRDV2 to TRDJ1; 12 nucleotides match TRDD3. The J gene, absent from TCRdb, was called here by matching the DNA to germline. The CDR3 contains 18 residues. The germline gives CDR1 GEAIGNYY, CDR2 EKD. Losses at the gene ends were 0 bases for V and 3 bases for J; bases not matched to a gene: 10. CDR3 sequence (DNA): TGTGCCTGTGACACCGTAGCCTCTGGGGGATACGGTCCCGATAAACTCATCTTT. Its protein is CACDTVASGGYGPDKLIF.